What follows are 17 T cell receptor beta chains derived from one specimen sequenced in a study of CD8+ T cells in alopecia areata. It was cDNA, reverse transcribed from extracted RNA, that served as the sequencing template. TCRdb keeps only in-frame clones here, not all; method: immunoSEQ multiplex PCR. The table has about 97,000 clones, 41% seen once; the top ten hold about 1.2%. The sample taken for sequencing was CD4+ T cells sorted from blood. Every receptor here comes from a human donor with alopecia areata.

This chain connects TRBV5-6 to TRBJ1-2; D gene uncertain. The V gene's germline CDR1 is SGHDT and CDR2 YYEEEE. Between the trimmed V and J ends, which lost 0 bases and 0 bases, there was a span of 3 bases. This CDR3 comprises 13 residues. The CDR3 loop is CASSLEANYGYTF. The CDR3 DNA reads TGTGCCAGCAGCTTGGAAGCTAACTATGGCTACACCTTC. Filled out from reference TRBV5-6 and TRBJ1-2, the complete variable domain reads DAGVTQSPTHLIKTRGQQVTLRCSPKSGHDTVSWYQQALGQGPQFIFQYYEEEERQRGNFPDRFSGHQFPNYSSELNVNALLLGDSALYLCASSLEANYGYTFGSGTRLTVV.

This rearrangement joins TRBV29-1 to TRBJ1-1; no clear D gene. Per germline, CDR1 SQVTM and CDR2 ANQGSEA. This CDR3 has 13 residues. V was cut by 5 bases and J by 1 base, with 11 bases left in between. The DNA of the CDR3 is TGCAGCGTTAAACCTACAGAGAACACTGAAGCTTTCTTT. Amino acids: CSVKPTENTEAFF.

The chain's CDR3 is CASSSWGGDQPQHF. The CDR3 DNA follows: TGTGCCAGTAGTTCCTGGGGGGGGGATCAGCCCCAGCATTTT. This chain links TRBV19 with TRBJ1-5; the D gene is possibly TRBD1 (5 bases). With 5 bases removed from V and 5 bases from J, the gap between germline ends came to 13 bases. The CDR3 sequence is 14 residues long. Germline values: CDR1 LNHDA, CDR2 SQIVND (reference sequence).

Turning to this clone: Additional DNA sequences in this sample encode the identical CDR3. The chain carries TRBV5-1 and TRBJ2-7; 7 bases line up with TRBD2. CDR3 length: 14 amino acids. Germline lookup yields CDR1 SGHRS and CDR2 YFSETQ. V lost 1 base and J lost 2; bases outside the gene matches: 3. The CDR3 nucleotides are TGCGCCAGCAGCTTGTCGGGAGGTACCTACGAGCAGTACTTC. It encodes CASSLSGGTYEQYF.

The table lists this clone with a few counts. The rearrangement uses TRBV30 and TRBJ2-1; D not resolved. V was shortened by 0 bases and J by 8 bases, with 5 bases between the two germline ends. Germline V lookup: CDR1 GTSNPN, CDR2 SVGIG (reference sequence). The CDR3 contains 11 residues. The CDR3 is CAWSVRHEQFF. CDR3 coding DNA: TGTGCCTGGAGTGTACGTCATGAGCAGTTCTTC.

This chain joins TRBV30 and TRBJ2-2; tentatively, D is TRBD1 (6 bases). Per the germline V gene, CDR1 is GTSNPN and CDR2 is SVGIG (reference sequence). Deletions cut 4 bases from V and 7 bases from J, with 31 bases between. The CDR3 covers 19 residues. The CDR3 here is CAWIGGSRGQPMRIGELFF. CDR3 bases: TGTGCCTGGATAGGCGGAAGCCGGGGACAACCCATGAGGATCGGGGAGCTGTTTTTT.

This clone came up a few times. This rearrangement joins TRBV30 to TRBJ1-2, with D tentatively TRBD1 (6 bases). CDR3 length equals 14 residues. V was clipped by 3 bases and J by 8 bases, with 19 bases between them. Germline CDR1 and CDR2: GTSNPN and SVGIG (reference sequence). CDR3 bases: TGTGCCTGGAGCCGTAGGACAGATCGACGCGGCTACACCTTC. Protein: CAWSRRTDRRGYTF.

The table lists this clone with a count of one. The chain links TRBV5-6 to TRBJ2-1, with 12 bases that match TRBD1. Trimming cost V 3 bases and J 6 bases; bases outside gene matches: 4. Germline values: CDR1 SGHDT, CDR2 YYEEEE. This CDR3 has 15 amino acids. The CDR3 sequence: CASSWDRGRPNEQFF. CDR3 sequence (DNA): TGTGCCAGCAGCTGGGACAGGGGGCGTCCCAATGAGCAGTTCTTC.

This clone was observed a few times. The chain couples TRBV29-1 to TRBJ1-2; TRBD1 agrees at 9 bases. The CDR3 has 10 amino acids. The J segment lost 10 bases and the V segment lost 4 bases, leaving 1 base of the junction unmatched. Germline V gene sequence: CDR1 SQVTM, CDR2 ANQGSEA. The CDR3 coding sequence is TGCAGCGTTGGGGACAGGGTCTACACCTTC. Encoded protein: CSVGDRVYTF.

This clone has just a few counts. The rearrangement joins TRBV27 to TRBJ2-1; 8 bases fit TRBD2. Unmatched junction bases numbered 10, after V lost 8 bases and J lost 7 bases. Germline CDR1 is MNHEY and CDR2 is SMNVEV (reference sequence). The CDR3 has 14 amino acids. The CDR3: CASGLGLVGNEQFF. In DNA, the CDR3 is TGTGCCAGCGGACTGGGACTAGTGGGGAATGAGCAGTTCTTC.

The chain employs TRBV2 and TRBJ2-7; the match to TRBD1 covers 7 bases. V was pared by 5 bases and J by 3 bases, with 7 bases of the junction left unmatched. The CDR3 totals 14 residues. Per germline, CDR1 SNHLY and CDR2 FYNNEI. The CDR3 here is CASSRTGLVYEQYF. CDR3 nucleotides: TGTGCCAGCAGTAGGACAGGCTTGGTCTACGAGCAGTACTTC.

The V gene is TRBV29-1, the J gene TRBJ2-7; no firm D call. Germline lookup yields CDR1 SQVTM and CDR2 ANQGSEA. CDR3 size: 13 residues. The germline V and J ends were trimmed by 5 bases and 3 bases, with 14 bases remaining between them. The CDR3 spells CSVTRARGYEQYF. CDR3 in DNA: TGCAGCGTTACACGTGCCCGAGGCTACGAGCAGTACTTC.

This chain connects TRBV5-1 to TRBJ2-7, with D perhaps matching TRBD1 (6 bases). CDR3 length: 14 residues. In germline, CDR1 is SGHRS, CDR2 YFSETQ. V lost 5 bases and J 2 bases, leaving 14 bases between the germline ends. CDR3 region: CASRTGTTTYEQYF. The CDR3 DNA is TGCGCCAGCAGAACCGGGACAACGACCTACGAGCAGTACTTC.

CDR3 protein: CASSLTSQETQYF. CDR3 coding DNA: TGCGCCAGCAGCTTGACAAGCCAAGAGACCCAGTACTTC. The chain has TRBV5-1 and TRBJ2-5, with no clear D. In germline, CDR1 is SGHRS, CDR2 YFSETQ. The CDR3 covers 13 residues. With 1 base removed from V and 1 base from J, the gap between germline ends came to 5 bases. The full variable domain, with the rest looked up from reference TRBV5-1 and TRBJ2-5, is KAGVTQTPRYLIKTRGQQVTLSCSPISGHRSVSWYQQTPGQGLQFLFEYFSETQRNKGNFPGRFSGRQFSNSRSEMNVSTLELGDSALYLCASSLTSQETQYFGPGTRLLVL.

The chain uses TRBV30 and TRBJ1-3; D possibly corresponds to TRBD1 (6 bases). The germline CDR1 and CDR2 sequences are GTSNPN and SVGIG (reference sequence). V shed 3 bases and J shed 2 bases, with 17 bases lying between them. CDR3 size: 16 residues. The CDR3 sequence is CAWRIGGGGPGNTIYF. CDR3 DNA: TGTGCCTGGAGAATTGGAGGCGGGGGGCCTGGAAACACCATATATTTT.

The V call is TRBV6-1, the J call TRBJ2-7; D is undetermined. Germline CDR1 is MNHNS and CDR2 is SASEGT. V was shortened by 2 bases and J by 0 bases, with 8 bases between the two germline ends. The CDR3 extends over 14 amino acids. The CDR3 loop reads CASSELRSSYEQYF. CDR3 coding DNA: TGTGCCAGCAGTGAACTCCGGAGCTCCTACGAGCAGTACTTC.

The V call is TRBV23-1, the J call TRBJ2-3; D may correspond to TRBD1 or TRBD2 (5 bases each). TRBV23-1 is annotated as an ORF whose role is uncertain. Trimming left V 6 bases short and J 2 bases short, with 9 bases between. The CDR3 sequence is 13 residues long. As DNA, the CDR3 is TGCGCCAGCAGCCGGGACGCCACAGATACGCAGTATTTT. Residues: CASSRDATDTQYF.